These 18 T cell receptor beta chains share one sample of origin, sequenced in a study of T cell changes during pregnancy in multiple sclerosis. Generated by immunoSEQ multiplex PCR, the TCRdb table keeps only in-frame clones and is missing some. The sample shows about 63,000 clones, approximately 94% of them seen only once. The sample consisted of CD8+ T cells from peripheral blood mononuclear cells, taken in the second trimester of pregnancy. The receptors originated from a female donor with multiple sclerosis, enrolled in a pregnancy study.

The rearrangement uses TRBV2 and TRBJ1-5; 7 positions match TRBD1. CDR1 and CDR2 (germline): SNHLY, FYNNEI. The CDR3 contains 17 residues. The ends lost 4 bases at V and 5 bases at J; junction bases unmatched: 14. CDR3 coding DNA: TGTGCCAGCAGTGTGCCCCCGACAGACAGGGCTGATCAGCCCCAGCATTTT. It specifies CASSVPPTDRADQPQHF.

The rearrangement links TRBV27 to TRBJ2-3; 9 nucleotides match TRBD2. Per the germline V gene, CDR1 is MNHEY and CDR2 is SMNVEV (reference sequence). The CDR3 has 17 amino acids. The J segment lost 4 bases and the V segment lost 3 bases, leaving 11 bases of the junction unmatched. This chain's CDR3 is CASSFLAGTLRADTQYF. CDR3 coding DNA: TGTGCCAGCAGTTTCCTAGCGGGAACCTTACGGGCAGATACGCAGTATTTT.

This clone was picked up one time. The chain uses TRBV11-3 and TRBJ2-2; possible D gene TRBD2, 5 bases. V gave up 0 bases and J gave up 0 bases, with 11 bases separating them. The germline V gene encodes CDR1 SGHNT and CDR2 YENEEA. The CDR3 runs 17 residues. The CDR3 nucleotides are TGTGCCAGCAGCTTAGAGGACTGGGGATCGAACACCGGGGAGCTGTTTTTT. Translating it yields CASSLEDWGSNTGELFF. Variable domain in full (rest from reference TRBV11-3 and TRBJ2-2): EAGVVQSPRYKIIEKKQPVAFWCNPISGHNTLYWYLQNLGQGPELLIRYENEEAVDDSQLPKDRFSAERLKGVDSTLKIQPAELGDSAVYLCASSLEDWGSNTGELFFGEGSRLTVL.

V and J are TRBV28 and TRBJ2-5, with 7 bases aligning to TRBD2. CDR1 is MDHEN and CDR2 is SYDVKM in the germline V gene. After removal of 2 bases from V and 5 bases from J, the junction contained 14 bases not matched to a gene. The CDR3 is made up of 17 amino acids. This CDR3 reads CASSLVRESLGGETQYF. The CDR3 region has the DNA TGTGCCAGCAGTTTAGTGCGGGAGTCCTTGGGGGGGGAGACCCAGTACTTC.

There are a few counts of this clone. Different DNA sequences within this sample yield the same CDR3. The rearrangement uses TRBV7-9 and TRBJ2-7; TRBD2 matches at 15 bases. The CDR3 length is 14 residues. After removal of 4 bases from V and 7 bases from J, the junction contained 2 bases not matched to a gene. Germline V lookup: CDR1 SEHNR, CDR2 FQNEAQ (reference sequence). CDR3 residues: CASSWTSGRAEQYF. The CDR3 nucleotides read TGTGCCAGCAGCTGGACTAGCGGGAGGGCGGAGCAGTACTTC.

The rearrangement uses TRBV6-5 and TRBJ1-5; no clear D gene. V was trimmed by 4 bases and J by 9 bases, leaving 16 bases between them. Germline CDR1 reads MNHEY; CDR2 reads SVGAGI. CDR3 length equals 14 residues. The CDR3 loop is CASSSDTSTRPQHF. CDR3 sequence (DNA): TGTGCCAGCAGTTCCGATACGAGCACGCGGCCCCAGCATTTT.

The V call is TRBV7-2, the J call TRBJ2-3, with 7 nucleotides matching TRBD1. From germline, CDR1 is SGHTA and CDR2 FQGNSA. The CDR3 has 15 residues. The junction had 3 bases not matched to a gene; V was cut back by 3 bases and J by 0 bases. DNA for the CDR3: TGTGCCAGCAGCTTGATGACAGGGAGCACAGATACGCAGTATTTT. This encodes CASSLMTGSTDTQYF.

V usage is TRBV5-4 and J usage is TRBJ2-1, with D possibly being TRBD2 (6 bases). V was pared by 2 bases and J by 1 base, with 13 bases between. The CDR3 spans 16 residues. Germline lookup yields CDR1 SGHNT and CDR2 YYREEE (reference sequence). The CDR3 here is CASSLGWGRSYNEQFF. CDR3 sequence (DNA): TGTGCCAGCAGCTTAGGTTGGGGGAGGTCCTACAATGAGCAGTTCTTC.

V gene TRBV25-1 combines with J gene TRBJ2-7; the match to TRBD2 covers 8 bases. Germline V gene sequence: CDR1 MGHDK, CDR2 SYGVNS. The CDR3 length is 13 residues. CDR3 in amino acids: CAGLWTSSYEQYF. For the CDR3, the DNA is TGTGCGGGCCTTTGGACTAGCTCTTACGAGCAGTACTTC.

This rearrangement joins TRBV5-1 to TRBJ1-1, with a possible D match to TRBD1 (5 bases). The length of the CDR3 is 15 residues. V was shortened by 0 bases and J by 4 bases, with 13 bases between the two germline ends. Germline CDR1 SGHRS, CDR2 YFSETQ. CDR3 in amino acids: CASSLDQAQGTEAFF. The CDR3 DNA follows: TGCGCCAGCAGCTTGGACCAGGCCCAGGGCACTGAAGCTTTCTTT.

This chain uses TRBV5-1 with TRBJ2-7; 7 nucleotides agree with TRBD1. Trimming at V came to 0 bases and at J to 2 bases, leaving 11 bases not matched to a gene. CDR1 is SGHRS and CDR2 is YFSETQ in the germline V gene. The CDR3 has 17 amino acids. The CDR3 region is CASSLAETGFDTYEQYF. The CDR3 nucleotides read TGCGCCAGCAGCTTGGCCGAGACAGGGTTTGACACCTACGAGCAGTACTTC.

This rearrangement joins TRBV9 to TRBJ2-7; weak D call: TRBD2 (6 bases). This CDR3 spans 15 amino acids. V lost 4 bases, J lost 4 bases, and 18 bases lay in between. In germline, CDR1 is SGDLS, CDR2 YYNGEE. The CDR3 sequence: CASSPTGGAVYEQYF. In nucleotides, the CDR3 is TGTGCCAGCAGCCCGACCGGGGGAGCGGTATACGAGCAGTACTTC.

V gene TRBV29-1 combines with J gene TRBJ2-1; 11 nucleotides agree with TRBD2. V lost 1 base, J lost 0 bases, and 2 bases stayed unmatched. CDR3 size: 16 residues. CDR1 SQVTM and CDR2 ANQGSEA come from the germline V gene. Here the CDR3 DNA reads TGCAGCGTTGAAGGGACTAGCGGGCCCTCCTACAATGAGCAGTTCTTC. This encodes CSVEGTSGPSYNEQFF.

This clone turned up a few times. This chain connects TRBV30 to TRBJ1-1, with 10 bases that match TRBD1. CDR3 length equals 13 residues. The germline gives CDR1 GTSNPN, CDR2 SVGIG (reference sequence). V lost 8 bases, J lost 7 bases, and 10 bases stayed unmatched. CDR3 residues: CAGFGTGVREAFF. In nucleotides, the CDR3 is TGTGCCGGTTTCGGGACAGGGGTTCGTGAAGCTTTCTTT.

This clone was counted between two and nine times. The CDR3 region is CASSQAIGDINYGYTF. CDR3 DNA: TGTGCCAGCAGCCAAGCAATCGGGGATATTAACTATGGCTACACCTTC. This chain connects TRBV4-2 to TRBJ1-2; D uncertain. The germline gives CDR1 LGHNA, CDR2 YNFKEQ. The CDR3 sequence is 16 residues long. V shed 1 base and J shed 1 base, with 13 bases lying between them.

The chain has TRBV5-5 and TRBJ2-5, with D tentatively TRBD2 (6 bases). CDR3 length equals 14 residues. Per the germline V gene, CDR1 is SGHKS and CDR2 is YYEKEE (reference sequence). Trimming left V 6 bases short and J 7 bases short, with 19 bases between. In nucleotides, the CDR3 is TGTGCCAGCAACGTGCTCGGGGGAGTAGGGACCCAGTACTTC. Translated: CASNVLGGVGTQYF.

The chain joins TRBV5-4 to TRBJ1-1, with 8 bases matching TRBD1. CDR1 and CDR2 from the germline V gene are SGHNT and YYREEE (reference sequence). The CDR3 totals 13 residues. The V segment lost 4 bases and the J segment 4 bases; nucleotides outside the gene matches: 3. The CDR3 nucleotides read TGTGCCAGCAGCGGAACAGGGGGCACTGAAGCTTTCTTT. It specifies CASSGTGGTEAFF.

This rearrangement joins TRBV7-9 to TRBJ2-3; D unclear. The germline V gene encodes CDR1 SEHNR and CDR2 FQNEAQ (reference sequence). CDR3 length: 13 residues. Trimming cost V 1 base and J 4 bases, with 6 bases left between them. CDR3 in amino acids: CASSLGSADTQYF. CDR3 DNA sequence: TGTGCCAGCAGCTTAGGCAGCGCAGATACGCAGTATTTT. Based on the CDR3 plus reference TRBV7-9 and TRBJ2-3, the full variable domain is DTGVSQNPRHKITKRGQNVTFRCDPISEHNRLYWYRQTLGQGPEFLTYFQNEAQLEKSRLLSDRFSAERPKGSFSTLEIQRTEQGDSAMYLCASSLGSADTQYFGPGTRLTVL.